This entry lists 5 T cell receptor beta chains sequenced from one sample in a study of T-cell reconstitution after alpha-beta-depleted transplantation in children. Unique molecular identifiers were used to barcode this TCRbeta library. TCRdb reanalysed the PCR reads using MiXCR and keeps one entry per CDR3 protein. The table lists a few hundred thousand distinct CDR3 sequences, around 10% of them singletons. The source material was peripheral blood, sampled 180 days after TCRalphabeta/CD19-depleted stem cell transplant. The source of these receptors is a male patient aged 2-10 years who had a stem cell transplant for chronic granulomatous disease, so the T cells may come from the graft donor.

CDR3 coding DNA: TGTGCCAGCAGTTTGGGACAGGGGTATAATTCACCCCTCCACTTT. The encoded protein is CASSLGQGYNSPLHF. The chain employs TRBV25-1 and TRBJ1-6, with 10 bases lining up with TRBD1. Trimming took 5 bases from V and 4 from J; bases not matched to a gene: 2. CDR3 length: 15 residues. Germline CDR1 and CDR2: MGHDK and SYGVNS. Using reference TRBV25-1 and TRBJ1-6 for the parts outside the CDR3, the full variable domain is EADIYQTPRYLVIGTGKKITLECSQTMGHDKMYWYQQDPGMELHLIHYSYGVNSTEKGDLSSESTVSRIRTEHFPLTLESARPSHTSQYLCASSLGQGYNSPLHFGNGTRLTVT.

This clonotype has a count of ten or more. V gene TRBV18 combines with J gene TRBJ2-7; weak D call: TRBD2 (6 bases). Germline loops: CDR1 KGHSH, CDR2 LQKENI. Trimming took 2 bases from V and 2 from J, leaving 22 bases between them. This CDR3 has 18 amino acids. The CDR3 is CASSPMGPPFRGTYEQYF. In DNA form, the CDR3 reads TGTGCCAGCTCACCAATGGGACCCCCTTTTCGGGGGACCTACGAGCAGTACTTC.

In its sample, this clonotype was seen many times. A clone one base away is much larger, so this may be a read error. V gene TRBV28 combines with J gene TRBJ2-2, with TRBD2 as a possible D gene (5 bases). Germline assignment: CDR1 MDHEN and CDR2 SYDVKM. This CDR3 comprises 13 residues. V lost 6 bases and J 1 base, leaving 6 bases between the germline ends. The CDR3 spells CASRSGNTGELFF. The CDR3 coding sequence is TGTGCCAGCAGGAGCGGGAACACCGGGGAGCTGTTTTTT.

This clonotype was seen at least ten times. V usage is TRBV20-1 and J usage is TRBJ2-1; TRBD2 matches 14 bases. Germline-derived CDR1 and CDR2 are DFQATT and SNEGSKA (reference sequence). Trimming removed 1 base from V and 8 bases from J; junction bases left unmatched: 16. The CDR3 is 19 residues long. The CDR3 loop is CSARVDRGTSGRMLHEQFF. The CDR3, as DNA: TGCAGTGCTAGAGTAGACAGGGGGACTAGCGGGAGAATGTTGCATGAGCAGTTCTTC.

The CDR3 sequence: CASSFQTSSYEQYF. CDR3 nucleotides: TGTGCCAGCTCATTCCAGACTAGCTCCTACGAGCAGTACTTC. The chain uses TRBV18 and TRBJ2-7, with D maybe TRBD2 (6 bases). The germline gives CDR1 KGHSH, CDR2 LQKENI. This CDR3 has 14 amino acids. V was clipped by 5 bases and J by 0 bases, with 11 bases between them.